Listed below are T cell receptor beta chains from one sample, sequenced in a study of blood T cell repertoires in COVID-19. Clones were sequenced by immunoSEQ multiplex PCR, and TCRdb holds only the in-frame ones, with some missing. The data hold 150,000 to 200,000 clones, with roughly 88% observed a single time. Sample: PBMCs or T cells enriched from blood (not recorded which). The receptor source for this set is an older man who had been exposed to COVID-19. The CDR3 runs from the conserved cysteine through the conserved F or W. D genes are given only for firm matches. The size entry is marked missing in some rows and otherwise reads once, few, many or a size class.

d_call	clone_size	v_call	j_call	cdr3_aa	cdr3_nt
TRBD1	NA	TRBV27	TRBJ1-5	CASSLTGGGNQPQHF	TGTGCCAGCAGTTTGACAGGGGGCGGTAATCAGCCCCAGCATTTT
NA	few	TRBV10-3	TRBJ2-7	CAISGGQGTNEQYF	TGTGCCATCAGTGGGGGGCAGGGAACGAACGAGCAGTACTTC
TRBD1	NA	TRBV6-5	TRBJ1-1	CASRLQGAEAFF	TGTGCCAGCAGGCTACAGGGGGCTGAAGCTTTCTTT
NA	NA	TRBV9	TRBJ2-1	CASSVGVTWSGNEQFF	TGTGCCAGCAGCGTAGGGGTGACGTGGAGTGGCAATGAGCAGTTCTTC
NA	NA	TRBV7-4	TRBJ1-4	CASSFGIKVREKLFF	TGTGCCAGCAGCTTCGGGATTAAAGTGCGCGAAAAACTGTTTTTT
TRBD1	few	TRBV27	TRBJ1-2	CAPEGQSSNYGYTF	TGTGCCCCAGAGGGACAGTCCTCTAACTATGGCTACACCTTC
NA	once	TRBV18	TRBJ1-1	CASSQDSRLYTEAFF	TGTGCCAGCTCGCAGGACAGCCGCCTATACACTGAAGCTTTCTTT
TRBD2	few	TRBV7-2	TRBJ2-1	CASSLVRSGGNEQFF	TGTGCCAGCAGCTTAGTTAGAAGCGGGGGGAATGAGCAGTTCTTC
NA	once	TRBV5-1	TRBJ1-2	CASSLDSYYGYTF	TGCGCCAGCAGCTTGGACAGTTACTATGGCTACACCTTC
TRBD1	NA	TRBV19	TRBJ2-2	CASSLGQTNTGELFF	TGTGCCAGTAGTTTGGGACAGACAAACACCGGGGAGCTGTTTTTT
NA	NA	TRBV2	TRBJ1-1	CARGLFGMNTEAFF	TGTGCCAGAGGGTTATTCGGGATGAACACTGAAGCTTTCTTT
NA	once	TRBV7-2	TRBJ2-7	CASSPRGGMGEQYF	TGTGCCAGCAGCCCAAGGGGGGGAATGGGCGAGCAGTACTTC
NA	NA	TRBV3-1/TRBV3-2	TRBJ2-1	CASSQGFTGSYNEQFF	TGTGCCAGCAGCCAAGGGTTCACAGGTTCCTACAATGAGCAGTTCTTC
TRBD1	NA	TRBV10-3	TRBJ1-2	CAISEQGQGGYTF	TGTGCCATCAGTGAACAGGGGCAAGGTGGCTACACCTTC
NA	few	TRBV9	TRBJ2-2	CASSVAVTGELFF	TGTGCCAGCAGCGTAGCGGTGACCGGGGAGCTGTTTTTT
NA	NA	TRBV30	TRBJ1-1	CAWSVGHLAGMNTEAFF	TGTGCCTGGAGTGTAGGCCATTTAGCAGGGATGAACACTGAAGCTTTCTTT
NA	NA	TRBV25-1	TRBJ2-5	CASSPGVETQYF	TGTGCCAGCAGTCCCGGGGTAGAGACCCAGTACTTC
TRBD2	NA	TRBV9	TRBJ2-1	CASSVFSGSGHEQFF	TGTGCCAGCAGCGTCTTTAGCGGGAGTGGCCATGAGCAGTTCTTC
TRBD1	NA	TRBV7-2	TRBJ1-4	CASSLGPGQTNEKLFF	TGTGCCAGCAGCTTAGGTCCGGGACAGACAAATGAAAAACTGTTTTTT
TRBD2	NA	TRBV7-9	TRBJ2-3	CASSSTTLAGGADTQYF	TGTGCCAGCAGCTCAACCACACTAGCGGGGGGGGCAGATACGCAGTATTTT